This is a list of T cell receptor beta chains from one sample in a study of siplizumab effects on memory and regulatory T cells. Clones were sequenced by immunoSEQ multiplex PCR, and TCRdb holds only the in-frame ones, with some missing. The sample lists over 60,000 clones; roughly nine tenths were seen once. The sample comprised CD8+ T cells sorted from blood. The receptors come from a human donor in good health. Both conserved end residues are part of each CDR3. D genes are given only for firm matches. Clone size is given for some rows only: seen once, a few or many times, or a class if the clone is expanded.

CDR3 protein,CDR3 DNA,J gene,D gene,V gene,clone size
CASSPTGLEQYF,TGTGCCAGCAGCCCGACGGGGCTCGAGCAGTACTTC,TRBJ2-7,.,TRBV7-9,.
CASGAGLRTGELFF,TGTGCCAGCGGAGCAGGGTTACGCACCGGGGAGCTGTTTTTT,TRBJ2-2,.,TRBV2,once
CASSDLQSTEAFF,TGTGCCAGCAGTGACCTTCAGAGCACTGAAGCTTTCTTT,TRBJ1-1,.,TRBV6-4,.
CASSDRDLQETQYF,TGTGCCAGCAGCGACAGGGACTTACAAGAGACCCAGTACTTC,TRBJ2-5,.,TRBV2,.
CASSFVGNEWNLYEQYF,TGTGCCAGCAGCTTCGTCGGGAACGAATGGAACCTCTACGAGCAGTACTTC,TRBJ2-7,.,TRBV5-4,.
CASRGSVSSGNTIYF,TGTGCCAGCAGAGGCAGCGTAAGCTCTGGAAACACCATATATTTT,TRBJ1-3,.,TRBV6-5,.
CASSRGRVDTQYF,TGTGCCAGCAGCCGCGGAAGGGTGGATACGCAGTATTTT,TRBJ2-3,.,TRBV6-6,.
CASSQEALAENYEQYF,TGTGCCAGCAGCCAAGAAGCCCTAGCGGAGAACTACGAGCAGTACTTC,TRBJ2-7,TRBD2,TRBV4-2,.
CASSFPGTSTSYEQYF,TGTGCCAGCAGCTTTCCGGGGACCTCCACATCCTACGAGCAGTACTTC,TRBJ2-7,.,TRBV5-4,.
CASTPTGPYEDTGELFF,TGCGCCAGCACCCCGACAGGGCCTTATGAGGACACCGGGGAGCTGTTTTTT,TRBJ2-2,TRBD1,TRBV5-1,.
CASSWAPGTDNTEAFF,TGCGCCAGCAGCTGGGCCCCCGGGACAGATAACACTGAAGCTTTCTTT,TRBJ1-1,TRBD1,TRBV5-1,.
CASTSRGADEQYF,TGTGCCAGCACCTCGAGAGGGGCCGACGAGCAGTACTTC,TRBJ2-7,.,TRBV7-9,.
CASSTGPYEQYF,TGTGCCAGCAGCACCGGGCCTTACGAGCAGTACTTC,TRBJ2-7,.,TRBV7-9,few
CASSYSRGTEAFF,TGTGCCAGCAGTTATTCCAGGGGTACTGAAGCTTTCTTT,TRBJ1-1,.,TRBV27,.
CASSPGTSGWDNEQFF,TGTGCCAGCAGCCCCGGGACTAGCGGCTGGGACAATGAGCAGTTCTTC,TRBJ2-1,TRBD2,TRBV7-9,.
CASSFLNTSTDTQYF,TGTGCCAGCAGCTTCCTCAACACTAGCACAGATACGCAGTATTTT,TRBJ2-3,.,TRBV13,once
CATTGSHTGELFF,TGTGCCACGACAGGGTCCCACACCGGGGAGCTGTTTTTT,TRBJ2-2,TRBD1,TRBV19,.
CASSLVGYEQYF,TGTGCCAGCAGCTTAGTGGGTTACGAGCAGTACTTC,TRBJ2-7,.,TRBV7-2,.
CASSIAGTEQFF,TGTGCCAGTAGTATTGCGGGGACCGAGCAGTTCTTC,TRBJ2-1,.,TRBV19,once
CASSVGWDGYGYTF,TGTGCCAGCAGCGTAGGGTGGGACGGCTATGGCTACACCTTC,TRBJ1-2,.,TRBV9,.
CAWSVQGISYNEQFF,TGTGCCTGGAGTGTCCAGGGGATTTCCTACAATGAGCAGTTCTTC,TRBJ2-1,.,TRBV30,.
CASRKGQGLPYEQYF,TGTGCCAGCAGGAAGGGACAGGGCCTACCCTACGAGCAGTACTTC,TRBJ2-7,TRBD1,TRBV27,.
CASSTGAGETDTQYF,TGTGCCAGTAGTACTGGGGCAGGGGAGACAGATACGCAGTATTTT,TRBJ2-3,.,TRBV19,.
CASSTGDYYEQYF,TGTGCCAGCAGTACAGGGGACTACTACGAGCAGTACTTC,TRBJ2-7,.,TRBV2,.
CASSSRGLGNTGELFF,TGTGCCAGCAGCTCCAGGGGGCTAGGGAACACCGGGGAGCTGTTTTTT,TRBJ2-2,TRBD1,TRBV5-6,.
CASSVVQGAADEQFF,TGTGCCAGCAGCGTAGTCCAGGGGGCTGCCGATGAGCAGTTCTTC,TRBJ2-1,TRBD1,TRBV9,once
CSAGPISGSSDEQFF,TGCAGCGCCGGCCCAATTAGCGGGAGCTCCGATGAGCAGTTCTTC,TRBJ2-1,TRBD2,TRBV29-1,.
CASSLIAGDHEQYF,TGTGCCAGCAGTTTAATTGCGGGAGATCACGAGCAGTACTTC,TRBJ2-7,TRBD2,TRBV28,.
CASPGWGTGRYEQYF,TGTGCCAGCCCCGGCTGGGGGACGGGGAGGTACGAGCAGTACTTC,TRBJ2-7,.,TRBV27,.
CASSLVGQGYEQYF,TGTGCCAGCAGCTTAGTGGGTCAGGGATACGAGCAGTACTTC,TRBJ2-7,.,TRBV7-9,.
CATQGGNKQETQYF,TGTGCCACCCAGGGCGGGAACAAACAAGAGACCCAGTACTTC,TRBJ2-5,.,TRBV6-1,.
CASSPNPLGTSEGYTF,TGTGCCAGCAGCCCAAACCCCCTAGGGACATCTGAGGGCTACACCTTC,TRBJ1-2,.,TRBV7-2,.
CASSDPRESYNEQFF,TGTGCCAGCAGTGACCCCAGGGAGTCCTACAATGAGCAGTTCTTC,TRBJ2-1,.,TRBV6-1,.
CASSEVSGASDTQYF,TGTGCCAGCAGTGAAGTCTCGGGAGCCTCAGATACGCAGTATTTT,TRBJ2-3,.,TRBV6-4,.
CASSPKWAGTGLLTGELFF,TGTGCCAGCAGCCCCAAGTGGGCTGGGACAGGGTTGTTAACCGGGGAGCTGTTTTTT,TRBJ2-2,TRBD1,TRBV14,.
CASSIGTRGDYGYTF,TGTGCCAGTAGTATTGGAACCAGGGGAGACTATGGCTACACCTTC,TRBJ1-2,.,TRBV19,.
CASGLRGYETQYF,TGTGCTAGTGGTTTGCGGGGTTACGAGACCCAGTACTTC,TRBJ2-5,.,TRBV12-5,.
CASSPGQGEGIRHEKLFF,TGTGCCAGCTCACCCGGGCAGGGCGAAGGAATTCGGCATGAAAAACTGTTTTTT,TRBJ1-4,.,TRBV18,.
CASSFGIQNTEAFF,TGTGCCAGCAGTTTCGGGATCCAGAACACTGAAGCTTTCTTT,TRBJ1-1,.,TRBV27,.
CASTRGGSGYTF,TGTGCCAGCACCCGGGGCGGGTCTGGCTACACCTTC,TRBJ1-2,.,TRBV2,.
CASSLNRDTGELFF,TGTGCCAGCAGCTTGAATCGCGACACCGGGGAGCTGTTTTTT,TRBJ2-2,.,TRBV5-4,once
CASSAMDRLVFDEQFF,TGTGCCAGCAGCGCGATGGATCGACTAGTTTTTGATGAGCAGTTCTTC,TRBJ2-1,.,TRBV7-9,.
CASGPDSSYEQYF,TGTGCTAGTGGCCCGGACAGCTCCTACGAGCAGTACTTC,TRBJ2-7,.,TRBV12-5,.
CASSPSSSYEQYF,TGTGCCAGCAGCCCATCGAGCTCCTACGAGCAGTACTTC,TRBJ2-7,.,TRBV7-3,.
CASSLGTGRYETQYF,TGTGCCAGCAGTTTGGGGACAGGGAGGTACGAGACCCAGTACTTC,TRBJ2-5,TRBD1,TRBV27,.
CAISESGLGQPQHF,TGTGCCATCAGTGAGTCGGGGTTGGGACAGCCCCAGCATTTT,TRBJ1-5,.,TRBV10-3,once
CASSLAGQGAFYGYTF,TGCGCCAGCAGCTTGGCCGGGCAGGGGGCATTCTATGGCTACACCTTC,TRBJ1-2,TRBD1,TRBV5-1,.
CASSFGTGNRPQHF,TGTGCCAGCAGCTTTGGGACGGGGAATCGTCCCCAGCATTTT,TRBJ1-5,.,TRBV5-6,few
CASSLGGVSEQYF,TGTGCCAGCAGCTTAGGGGGGGTCTCTGAGCAGTACTTC,TRBJ2-7,.,TRBV7-9,.
CASSYGVPDEQFF,TGTGCCAGCAGTTACGGGGTCCCCGATGAGCAGTTCTTC,TRBJ2-1,.,TRBV6-6,once
CASSQGITSGRTDTQYF,TGCGCCAGCAGCCAAGGAATAACTAGCGGGAGGACAGATACGCAGTATTTT,TRBJ2-3,TRBD2,TRBV4-1,few
CASRIAGGEAFF,TGTGCCAGTAGAATAGCCGGCGGTGAAGCTTTCTTT,TRBJ1-1,.,TRBV19,few
CASSLAGGYYNEQFF,TGCGCCAGCAGCTTGGCCGGGGGTTACTACAATGAGCAGTTCTTC,TRBJ2-1,.,TRBV5-1,.
CAISQESGTRPDYGYTF,TGTGCCATCAGTCAGGAGTCCGGGACACGGCCTGACTATGGCTACACCTTC,TRBJ1-2,.,TRBV10-3,once
CSVEDPGTGVGYTF,TGCAGCGTTGAAGATCCCGGGACAGGGGTTGGCTACACCTTC,TRBJ1-2,TRBD1,TRBV29-1,.
CASSEAEPGIAGLQETQYF,TGTGCCAGCAGTGAAGCCGAACCAGGGATAGCGGGGTTACAAGAGACCCAGTACTTC,TRBJ2-5,TRBD2,TRBV6-1,.
CASSIPDYYGYTF,TGTGCCAGCAGCATTCCTGACTATTACGGCTACACCTTC,TRBJ1-2,.,TRBV21-1,.
CASRTGTSDHEQFF,TGTGCCAGCCGAACCGGGACTAGCGACCATGAGCAGTTCTTC,TRBJ2-1,TRBD2,TRBV27,once